These T cell receptor beta chains were read from a single sample in a study of blood T cell repertoires in COVID-19. Sequencing used immunoSEQ multiplex PCR; TCRdb keeps in-frame clones, though not all of them. The data show over 110,000 clones, about 90% seen once. The sequenced material came from PBMCs or T cells enriched from blood (not recorded which). The receptor source for this set is a man aged 55 to 70 who had recovered from COVID-19. Each CDR3 is given with its conserved first and last residue.

j_call v_call cdr3_aa
TRBJ2-7 TRBV28 CASSPTRQTIAYEQYF
TRBJ2-7 TRBV2 CASSGQGYEQYF
TRBJ2-7 TRBV9 CASSVGDSDIYEQYF
TRBJ1-5 TRBV2 CASGKGDGGQPQHF
TRBJ1-5 TRBV28 CASRGVQGQPQHF
TRBJ2-7 TRBV6-5 CASSPQGRGSYEQYF
TRBJ1-1 TRBV24-1 CATSDLRGGRTEAFF
TRBJ1-2 TRBV29-1 CSAGQDYGYTF
TRBJ2-7 TRBV7-8 CASSPAGSGGEQYF
TRBJ1-2 TRBV5-1 CASSLGGASNYGYTF
TRBJ2-7 TRBV12-3/TRBV12-4 CASSKTAYEQYF
TRBJ2-3 TRBV24-1 CATSDFTGTSGGGVDTQYF
TRBJ1-6 TRBV7-2 CASSSYTGTVNSPLHF
TRBJ1-6 TRBV4-1 CASRTASSYNSPLHF
TRBJ2-3 TRBV10-2 CASSEPGQGSADTQYF
TRBJ1-5 TRBV18 CASSPSGANQPQHF
TRBJ2-1 TRBV7-9 CASSLRGGDNEQFF
TRBJ1-2 TRBV19 CASRDRENHGYTF
TRBJ2-5 TRBV5-5 CASSITGDQETQYF
TRBJ2-5 TRBV7-6 CASSFTFQETQYF
TRBJ2-7 TRBV2 CASQDSTRREQYF
TRBJ2-4 TRBV28 CASTYQGQRQNIQYF
TRBJ2-5 TRBV6-1 CASSDHQEGTQYF
TRBJ2-1 TRBV27 CASSRILAGGPHNEQFF
TRBJ2-3 TRBV15 CATSRSPTGTDAQYF